The clone carrying this T cell receptor (beta chain) was detected a few times. The sample originates from a study of early T cells in non-severe SARS-CoV-2 infection. Germline V gives CDR1 SGHNT, CDR2 YENEEA. V lost 1 base to trimming and J lost 4 bases; unmatched junction nucleotides: 10. The CDR3 consists of 17 residues. TCRdb independently ran MiXCR on the 5' RACE reads; one entry per CDR3 protein. The data contain around 68,000 distinct CDR3 sequences, 10% to 15% of them singletons. This sample comprised whole blood, obtained at baseline. This receptor was taken from an adult who was a healthcare worker with PCR-confirmed SARS-CoV-2 infection or an uninfected control (not recorded which). The chain carries TRBV11-3 and TRBJ2-1; TRBD2 matches at 7 bases. This chain's CDR3 is CASSLGFGGGRYNEQFF. Written as DNA, the CDR3 is TGTGCCAGCAGCTTAGGATTCGGCGGGGGAAGATACAATGAGCAGTTCTTC.